A selection of T cell receptor beta chains follows, all from one sample in a study of T-cell memory formation after mild COVID-19. Each CDR3 protein is one row after TCRdb ran MiXCR on the 5' RACE reads. This repertoire shows around 340,000 distinct CDR3 sequences, around 21% found once; its top ten account for 9.5% to 15%. The source material was PBMCs or a T cell subset sorted from them (not recorded which). These receptors all stem from an adult woman who had mild COVID-19 (a few samples of this study predate the infection). Cell type and time point are not known. Both conserved end residues are part of each CDR3. D genes are given only for firm matches. The size of a clone is reported for some rows only, either as once, few or many, or as a class for expanded clones.

abundance	v_gene	d_gene	j_gene	CDR3aa	CDR3nt
NA	TRBV21-1	NA	TRBJ2-1	CASSIRTSGFYNEQFF	TGTGCCAGCAGCATTCGGACTAGCGGGTTCTACAATGAGCAGTTCTTC
few	TRBV27	NA	TRBJ1-5	CASSLSGGVVDQPQHF	TGTGCCAGCAGTTTATCGGGAGGGGTCGTCGATCAGCCCCAGCATTTT
few	TRBV29-1	NA	TRBJ2-6	CSVEAGETGANVLTF	TGCAGCGTTGAGGCAGGGGAGACTGGGGCCAACGTCCTGACTTTC
many	TRBV15	TRBD2	TRBJ2-7	CATSTRLAGPYEQYF	TGTGCCACCAGCACCAGACTAGCGGGGCCCTACGAGCAGTACTTC
few	TRBV5-1	NA	TRBJ2-1	CASSRDGYNEQFF	TGCGCCAGCAGCCGGGACGGGTACAATGAGCAGTTCTTC
NA	TRBV21-1	NA	TRBJ2-2	CASSKEAGGATGELFF	TGTGCCAGCAGCAAAGAGGCAGGGGGCGCAACCGGGGAGCTGTTTTTT
few	TRBV7-2	NA	TRBJ2-1	CASSPPDGNEQFF	TGTGCCAGCAGCCCCCCGGACGGGAATGAGCAGTTCTTC
few	TRBV5-6	TRBD2	TRBJ2-5	CASSPRTSGRFGETQYF	TGTGCCAGCAGCCCACGGACTAGCGGGAGGTTCGGGGAGACCCAGTACTTC
NA	TRBV10-3	NA	TRBJ2-7	CAISESYRAYEQYF	TGTGCCATCAGTGAGTCTTACAGGGCCTACGAGCAGTACTTC
NA	TRBV12-3/TRBV12-4	NA	TRBJ1-1	CASSFARGNTEAFF	TGTGCCAGCAGTTTCGCTAGAGGGAACACTGAAGCTTTCTTT
few	TRBV4-2	TRBD2	TRBJ2-1	CASSQEPAGAYNEQFF	TGTGCCAGCAGCCAAGAGCCAGCGGGAGCATACAATGAGCAGTTCTTC
NA	TRBV2	NA	TRBJ1-4	CAGVAGTNEKLFF	TGTGCCGGGGTGGCAGGTACTAATGAAAAACTGTTTTTT
few	TRBV5-5	NA	TRBJ1-1	CASSAGGTEAFF	TGTGCCAGCAGCGCGGGTGGCACTGAAGCTTTCTTT
NA	TRBV7-2	TRBD2	TRBJ2-3	CASSYQVPGLAGWGDTQYF	TGTGCCAGCAGCTACCAAGTACCGGGACTAGCGGGATGGGGGGATACGCAGTATTTT
few	TRBV6-5	TRBD1	TRBJ1-1	CASSNRGHTEAFF	TGTGCCAGCAGTAACAGGGGCCACACTGAAGCTTTCTTT
few	TRBV27	NA	TRBJ1-1	CASSSLDWGVMNTEAFF	TGTGCCAGCAGTTCACTAGATTGGGGGGTTATGAACACTGAAGCTTTCTTT
NA	TRBV4-1	TRBD2	TRBJ2-7	CASSQLAGGSYEQYF	TGCGCCAGCAGCCAACTGGCGGGGGGTTCCTACGAGCAGTACTTC
NA	TRBV24-1	NA	TRBJ2-3	CATSKRGGSTDTQYF	TGTGCCACCAGTAAGAGGGGGGGCAGCACAGATACGCAGTATTTT
many	TRBV19	TRBD1	TRBJ2-1	CASSPTGGSYNEQFF	TGTGCCAGTAGCCCTACAGGGGGTTCCTACAATGAGCAGTTCTTC
NA	TRBV5-1	TRBD2	TRBJ2-7	CASSLRGGGDVREQYF	TGCGCCAGCAGCTTGAGAGGCGGGGGGGATGTCAGGGAGCAGTACTTC
few	TRBV20-1	TRBD1	TRBJ1-2	CSASGTDYGYTF	TGCAGTGCAAGCGGGACAGACTATGGCTACACCTTC
few	TRBV7-9	NA	TRBJ2-3	CASTLGDLDTQYF	TGTGCCAGCACCCTGGGGGACTTAGATACGCAGTATTTT
NA	TRBV4-1	TRBD2	TRBJ2-3	CASSQVAGGLTDTQYF	TGCGCCAGCAGCCAAGTTGCGGGGGGGCTCACAGATACGCAGTATTTT
NA	TRBV20-1	TRBD1	TRBJ1-6	CSARDHFATGVNSPLHF	TGCAGTGCTAGAGATCACTTTGCGACAGGGGTCAATTCACCCCTCCACTTT
few	TRBV20-1	TRBD2	TRBJ2-7	CSVGRGGRALYEQYF	TGCAGTGTGGGGCGTGGCGGGAGGGCCCTCTACGAGCAGTACTTC
NA	TRBV5-1	TRBD2	TRBJ2-1	CASTYIAGTSNEQFF	TGCGCCAGCACTTACATAGCGGGAACCTCCAATGAGCAGTTCTTC
few	TRBV12-3/TRBV12-4	TRBD1	TRBJ1-2	CASSGDSNHYGYTF	TGTGCCAGCAGTGGGGACAGTAATCACTATGGCTACACCTTC
few	TRBV15	NA	TRBJ2-3	CATSKANLITDTQYF	TGTGCCACCAGCAAAGCGAACTTGATCACAGATACGCAGTATTTT
NA	TRBV4-2	TRBD2	TRBJ2-1	CASSQDTTSGNYNEQFF	TGTGCCAGCAGCCAAGATACAACTAGCGGGAACTACAATGAGCAGTTCTTC
few	TRBV7-9	TRBD1	TRBJ2-7	CASSSGQGKPNEQYF	TGTGCCAGCAGCTCGGGACAGGGAAAACCCAACGAGCAGTACTTC
medium-sized	TRBV20-1	NA	TRBJ1-1	CSARGEVGDTEAFF	TGCAGTGCTAGAGGAGAGGTGGGGGACACTGAAGCTTTCTTT
NA	TRBV20-1	NA	TRBJ2-7	CSARGDITYEQYF	TGCAGTGCTAGGGGGGACATAACCTACGAGCAGTACTTC
few	TRBV12-3/TRBV12-4	TRBD2	TRBJ2-7	CASTQRTGGQSLVGEQYF	TGTGCCAGCACCCAGCGAACGGGAGGGCAGAGCCTGGTGGGCGAGCAGTACTTC
many	TRBV6-5	TRBD2	TRBJ2-5	CATAGGRETQYF	TGTGCCACCGCGGGAGGGCGAGAGACCCAGTACTTC
NA	TRBV25-1	NA	TRBJ2-1	CASSREVYNEQFF	TGTGCCAGCAGCCGCGAGGTCTACAATGAGCAGTTCTTC
few	TRBV18	NA	TRBJ2-3	CASSPGTPTTTDTQYF	TGTGCCAGCTCACCCGGGACTCCTACCACCACAGATACGCAGTATTTT
many	TRBV7-2	NA	TRBJ2-1	CASSLGGPRNEQFF	TGTGCCAGCAGCTTAGGGGGTCCCCGGAATGAGCAGTTCTTC
few	TRBV24-1	NA	TRBJ1-1	CATSAGVSEAFF	TGTGCCACCAGTGCTGGAGTATCTGAAGCTTTCTTT
few	TRBV14	NA	TRBJ2-7	CASSQAGPVAEQYF	TGTGCCAGCAGCCAAGCTGGGCCGGTCGCCGAGCAGTACTTC
NA	TRBV9	NA	TRBJ1-5	CASSDRDHQPQHF	TGTGCCAGCAGCGACAGGGATCATCAGCCCCAGCATTTT
NA	TRBV4-3	NA	TRBJ2-3	CASSLRSRTDTQYF	TGCGCCAGCAGCCTTCGGTCCCGCACAGATACGCAGTATTTT
NA	TRBV5-1	NA	TRBJ2-7	CASSLSQYYEQYF	TGCGCCAGCAGCTTGTCCCAGTACTACGAGCAGTACTTC
many	TRBV5-1	NA	TRBJ2-7	CASSFGEGGYEQYF	TGCGCCAGCAGCTTCGGGGAAGGAGGCTACGAGCAGTACTTC
NA	TRBV27	NA	TRBJ2-7	CASAARGDTTYEQYF	TGTGCCAGTGCCGCCCGAGGGGATACGACCTACGAGCAGTACTTC
NA	TRBV4-1	NA	TRBJ1-2	CASSQANGFYGYTF	TGCGCCAGCAGCCAGGCGAACGGCTTCTATGGCTACACCTTC
few	TRBV6-5	TRBD1	TRBJ1-4	CASSYRQGGEKLFF	TGTGCCAGCAGTTACCGGCAGGGGGGCGAAAAACTGTTTTTT
many	TRBV7-2	NA	TRBJ2-1	CASSLSTRANNEQFF	TGTGCCAGCAGCTTATCTACCAGGGCCAACAATGAGCAGTTCTTC
few	TRBV7-9	NA	TRBJ1-6	CASSLAYNSPLHF	TGTGCCAGCAGCTTAGCCTATAATTCACCCCTCCACTTT